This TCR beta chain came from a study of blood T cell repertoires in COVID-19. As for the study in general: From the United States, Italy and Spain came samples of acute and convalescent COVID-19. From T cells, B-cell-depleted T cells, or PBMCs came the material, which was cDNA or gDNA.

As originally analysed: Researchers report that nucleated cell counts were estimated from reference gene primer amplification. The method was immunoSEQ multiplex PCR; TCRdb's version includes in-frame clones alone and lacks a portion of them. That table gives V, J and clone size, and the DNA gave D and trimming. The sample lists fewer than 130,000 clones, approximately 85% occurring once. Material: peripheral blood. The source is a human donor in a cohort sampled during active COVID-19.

The chain's CDR3 is CASSYSGGPARYPYEQYF. For the CDR3, the DNA is TGTGCCAGCAGTTATAGTGGAGGGCCAGCACGGTACCCCTACGAGCAGTACTTC. V is TRBV6-2 or TRBV6-3 and J is TRBJ2-7, with a weak D call TRBD2 (6 bases). The ends were cut back, 3 bases at V and 2 bases at J, with 23 bases in the middle. The CDR3 totals 18 residues. The germline CDR1 and CDR2 sequences are MNHEY and SVGEGT.